The 2 T cell receptor beta chains below all came from one sample that was sequenced in a study of shared clonotypes between healthy human individuals. TCRdb's copy holds only in-frame clones and misses some; the assay was immunoSEQ multiplex PCR. This table holds 2,500,000 or so clones, 93% found once. The sample comprised naive CD4+ T cells from PBMCs. Indicated subset: CD45RA+ positively selected. The origin of the receptors is a man aged 18 to 30 in good health. Some clones in this sample may be carry-over from other donors' samples.

Regarding this clone: This sample also contains other DNA sequences that code for the same CDR3. The genes are TRBV7-2 and TRBJ2-3; D is perhaps TRBD1 (6 bases). The CDR3 contains 16 residues. Germline loops: CDR1 SGHTA, CDR2 FQGNSA. With 2 bases removed from V and 0 bases from J, the gap between germline ends came to 12 bases. The CDR3 spells CASSLIGGSSTDTQYF. DNA of the CDR3: TGTGCCAGCAGCTTAATAGGGGGTTCTAGCACAGATACGCAGTATTTT. Supplemented by reference TRBV7-2 and TRBJ2-3, the full variable domain reads GAGVSQSPSNKVTEKGKDVELRCDPISGHTALYWYRQSLGQGLEFLIYFQGNSAPDKSGLPSDRFSAERTGGSVSTLTIQRTQQEDSAVYLCASSLIGGSSTDTQYFGPGTRLTVL.

Only one count was recorded for this clone. This chain links TRBV28 with TRBJ2-1; no firm D call. The CDR3 runs to 12 residues. The V gene's germline CDR1 is MDHEN and CDR2 SYDVKM. Trimming removed 3 bases at V and 12 bases at J, with 12 bases between. The CDR3 bases are TGTGCCAGCAGTTTCTTGCGGACCCGGCAGTTCTTC. Its translation: CASSFLRTRQFF.